The present TCR beta chain was sequenced within a study of blood T cell repertoires in COVID-19. Trimming took 4 bases from V and 7 from J; bases not matched to a gene: 11. Germline lookup yields CDR1 MNHNS and CDR2 SASEGT. There are 16 residues in the CDR3. Profiling relied on immunoSEQ multiplex PCR, and the TCRdb table lists in-frame clones only, not all of them. The sample gives about 210,000 clones, 80% of which show up once; 4.3% is in the top ten. V usage is TRBV6-1 and J usage is TRBJ2-2; 8 bases align to TRBD1. The receptor was isolated from a man younger than 40 with acute COVID-19. Sequencing was done on a sample of PBMCs or T cells enriched from blood (not recorded which). The CDR3 protein is CASSAWSGGGFGELFF. In DNA, the CDR3 is TGTGCCAGCAGTGCTTGGTCAGGGGGCGGGTTCGGGGAGCTGTTTTTT.